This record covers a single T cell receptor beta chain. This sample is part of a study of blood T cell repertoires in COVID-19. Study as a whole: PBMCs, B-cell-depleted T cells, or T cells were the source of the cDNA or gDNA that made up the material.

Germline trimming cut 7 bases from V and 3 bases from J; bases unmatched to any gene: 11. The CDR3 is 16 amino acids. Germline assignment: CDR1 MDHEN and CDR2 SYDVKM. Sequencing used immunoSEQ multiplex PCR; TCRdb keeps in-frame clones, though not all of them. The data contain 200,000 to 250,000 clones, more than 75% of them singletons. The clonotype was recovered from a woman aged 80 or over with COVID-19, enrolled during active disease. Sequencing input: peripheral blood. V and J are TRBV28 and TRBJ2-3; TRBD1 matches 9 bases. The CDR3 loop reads CASILRPGQGTDTQYF. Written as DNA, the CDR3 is TGTGCCAGCATCCTTCGACCGGGACAGGGTACAGATACGCAGTATTTT.